The clone carrying this T cell receptor (beta chain) was picked up a small number of times. TCRbeta library construction was performed incorporating unique molecular identifiers. TCRdb analysed the PCR reads with MiXCR anew, one entry per CDR3 protein. Here the sample spans about 500,000 distinct CDR3 sequences, 32% being singletons. These data come from a study of T-cell reconstitution after alpha-beta-depleted transplantation in children. This CDR3 contains 14 residues. V was clipped by 8 bases and J by 3 bases, with 14 bases between them. The receptor comes from a human donor who donated a stem cell graft to a child with aplastic anemia. J is TRBJ2-1 and V is TRBV12-3 or TRBV12-4, with D possibly matching TRBD1 (5 bases). The starting material was PBMCs from the stem cell graft donor, obtained from the stem cell graft. CDR3 nucleotides: TGTGCCAGCCAGGGATCGAGTCTCTACAATGAGCAGTTCTTC. Translated: CASQGSSLYNEQFF.